Sequencing of this T cell receptor (beta chain) was carried out in a study of blood T cell repertoires in COVID-19. V lost 1 base, J lost 3 bases, and 1 base stayed unmatched. The CDR3 is 15 amino acids. Germline loops: CDR1 MGHRA, CDR2 YSYEKL. As handled by the study authors: Amplifying reference gene primers gave estimates of nucleated cell counts. Sequencing used immunoSEQ multiplex PCR; TCRdb keeps in-frame clones, though not all of them. Clonal size and the V and J genes are those of that table, whereas D and trimming came from the DNA. The top ten hold nearly 5% of the sample, which has roughly 99,000 clones, around 92% seen once.

The chain is built from TRBV4-1 and TRBJ1-5; 9 bases map to TRBD1. The sample taken for sequencing was peripheral blood. The clonotype comes from a man aged 40-49 years with active or convalescent COVID-19. In DNA, the CDR3 is TGCGCCAGCAGCCAAGGGGACAGGGTCAATCAGCCCCAGCATTTT. It encodes CASSQGDRVNQPQHF.